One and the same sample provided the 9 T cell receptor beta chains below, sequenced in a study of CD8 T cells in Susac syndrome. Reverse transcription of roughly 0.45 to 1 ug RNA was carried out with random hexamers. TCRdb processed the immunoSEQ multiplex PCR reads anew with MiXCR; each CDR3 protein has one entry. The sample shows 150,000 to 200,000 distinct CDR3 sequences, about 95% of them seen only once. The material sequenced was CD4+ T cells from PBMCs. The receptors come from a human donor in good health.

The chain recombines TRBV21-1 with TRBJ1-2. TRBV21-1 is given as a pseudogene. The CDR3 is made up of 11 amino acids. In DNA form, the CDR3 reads TGTGCCAGCAGCCCCCGCTATGGCTACACCTTC. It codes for CASSPRYGYTF.

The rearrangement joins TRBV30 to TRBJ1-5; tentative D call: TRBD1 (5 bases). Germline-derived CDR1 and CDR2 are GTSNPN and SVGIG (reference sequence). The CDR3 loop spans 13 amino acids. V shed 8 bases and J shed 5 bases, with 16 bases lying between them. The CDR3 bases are TGTGCCCTGGGGCAGGAAATAGATCAGCCCCAGCATTTT. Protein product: CALGQEIDQPQHF.

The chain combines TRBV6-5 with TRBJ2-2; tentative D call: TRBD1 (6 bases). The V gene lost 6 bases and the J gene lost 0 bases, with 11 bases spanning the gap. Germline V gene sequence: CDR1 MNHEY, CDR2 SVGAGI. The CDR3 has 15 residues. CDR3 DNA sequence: TGTGCCAGCAGCCGGGACATGACGAACACCGGGGAGCTGTTTTTT. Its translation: CASSRDMTNTGELFF.

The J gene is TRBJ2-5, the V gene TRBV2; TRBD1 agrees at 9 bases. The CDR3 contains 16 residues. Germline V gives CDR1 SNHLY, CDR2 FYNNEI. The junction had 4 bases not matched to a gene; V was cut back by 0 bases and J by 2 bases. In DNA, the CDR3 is TGTGCCAGCAGTGAAGCGGGGACAGGGAGACAAGAGACCCAGTACTTC. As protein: CASSEAGTGRQETQYF.

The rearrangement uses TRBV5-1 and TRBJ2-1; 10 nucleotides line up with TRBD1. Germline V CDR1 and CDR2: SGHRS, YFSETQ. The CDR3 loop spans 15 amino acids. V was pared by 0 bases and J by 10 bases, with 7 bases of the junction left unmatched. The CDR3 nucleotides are TGCGCCAGCAGCTTGGGACCGGGACAGGGGCACGAGCAGTTCTTC. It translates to CASSLGPGQGHEQFF.

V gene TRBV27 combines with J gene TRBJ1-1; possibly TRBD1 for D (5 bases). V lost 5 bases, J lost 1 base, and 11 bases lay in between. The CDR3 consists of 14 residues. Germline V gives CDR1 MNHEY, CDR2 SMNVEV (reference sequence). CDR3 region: CASSRLDRNTEAFF. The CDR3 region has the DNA TGTGCCAGCAGTCGGCTCGACAGGAACACTGAAGCTTTCTTT.

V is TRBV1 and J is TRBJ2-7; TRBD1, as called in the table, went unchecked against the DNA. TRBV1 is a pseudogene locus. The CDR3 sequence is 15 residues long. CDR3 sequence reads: CTSSQDKGTVPWEYF. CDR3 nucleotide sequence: TGCACCAGCAGCCAAGATAAGGGGACAGTCCCCTGGGAGTACTTC.

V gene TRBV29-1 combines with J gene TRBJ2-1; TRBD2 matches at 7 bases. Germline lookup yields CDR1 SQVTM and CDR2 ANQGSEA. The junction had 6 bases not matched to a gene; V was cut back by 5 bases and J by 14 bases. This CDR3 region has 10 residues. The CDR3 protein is CSVRREIEFF. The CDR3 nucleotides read TGCAGCGTTAGGCGGGAGATAGAGTTCTTC.

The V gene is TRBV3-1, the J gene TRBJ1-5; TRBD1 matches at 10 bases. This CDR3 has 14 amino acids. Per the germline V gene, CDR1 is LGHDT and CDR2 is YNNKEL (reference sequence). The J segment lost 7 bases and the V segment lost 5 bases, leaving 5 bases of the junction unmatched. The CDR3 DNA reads TGTGCCAGCAGCTCCCCGGGACAGGGGCAGCCCCAGCATTTT. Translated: CASSSPGQGQPQHF.